A single TCR beta chain is shown here with its context. The target antigen is unknown. V gave up 0 bases and J gave up 2 bases, with 19 bases separating them. Germline loops: CDR1 SGHDN, CDR2 FVKESK. The CDR3 has 18 amino acids. The sample is drawn from a study of graft-versus-host responses after intestinal transplantation. The overall study: Recipients got multivisceral, liver-intestinal, or isolated intestinal transplants. Among the recipients, all got anti-thymocyte globulin induction and then tacrolimus and steroids for around 3 years.

Study observations and caveats: Ileal or blood samples showed some GvH clones first, and such clones were also found in recipient marrow.

Clones were read by immunoSEQ multiplex PCR, and TCRdb kept only the in-frame ones, dropping some. The data hold about 89,000 clones, with 85% to 95% observed a single time. The chain couples TRBV14 to TRBJ1-1; weak D call: TRBD1 (6 bases). This receptor was taken from a human donor who received an intestinal transplant. The material was unstimulated CD8+ T cells sorted from spleen or lymph node cells, obtained before intestinal transplant. In nucleotides, the CDR3 is TGTGCCAGCAGCCAAGATTGGACAGCCGGAACACCCAACACTGAAGCTTTCTTT. This translates into CASSQDWTAGTPNTEAFF.